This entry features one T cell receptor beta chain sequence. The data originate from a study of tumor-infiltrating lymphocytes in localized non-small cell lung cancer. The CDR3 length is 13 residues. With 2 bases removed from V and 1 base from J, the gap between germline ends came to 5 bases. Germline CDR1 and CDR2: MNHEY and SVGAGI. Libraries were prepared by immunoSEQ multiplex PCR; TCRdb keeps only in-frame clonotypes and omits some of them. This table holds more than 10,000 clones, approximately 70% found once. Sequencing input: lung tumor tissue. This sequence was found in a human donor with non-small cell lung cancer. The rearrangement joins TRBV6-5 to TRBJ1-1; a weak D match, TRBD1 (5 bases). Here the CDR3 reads CASSYGGNTEAFF. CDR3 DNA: TGTGCCAGCAGTTACGGGGGGAACACTGAAGCTTTCTTT.